This T cell receptor (beta chain) was documented in a study of identifying expanded T cells in peripheral blood. Regarding the study as a whole: Two-week clone count variance significantly increased as total template count grew.

The V end lost 6 bases, the J end lost 2 bases, and 21 bases lay between the germline ends. Germline CDR1 is SQVTM and CDR2 is ANQGSEA. There are 16 residues in the CDR3. The method was immunoSEQ multiplex PCR; TCRdb's version includes in-frame clones alone and lacks a portion of them. Among 51,000 or so clones listed, around 82% were seen once. On this clone: The antigen remains unidentified.

The chain has TRBV29-1 and TRBJ2-3, with D perhaps being TRBD1 or TRBD2 (6 bases each). The source is a person between 18 and 70 years old in good health. Sample: blood. This chain's CDR3 is CSVKGGLWAITDTQYF. Written as DNA, the CDR3 is TGCAGCGTGAAAGGGGGGTTATGGGCGATCACAGATACGCAGTATTTT.